This T cell receptor (beta chain) is from a study of radiation and T cells in renal cell carcinoma. Documented time point: blood 2 weeks post-SBRT. Treatment denoted: 15 Gy SBRT to primary tumor, nephrectomy 4 weeks later. The data were produced by immunoSEQ multiplex PCR, yet TCRdb's version contains in-frame clones alone and is incomplete. The table records more than 95,000 clones, around 82% of them present only once. CDR3 size: 14 residues. Germline loops: CDR1 SGHRS, CDR2 YFSETQ. V lost 0 bases, J lost 4 bases, and 11 bases lay in between. Sequencing used blood, obtained from a patient whose treatment included radiotherapy and nephrectomy. This TCR was sampled from a man between 50 and 59 years old with renal cell carcinoma. The V gene is TRBV5-1, the J gene TRBJ2-7; either TRBD1 or TRBD2 may supply D (6 bases each). The CDR3 reads CASSLGGAGYEQYF. CDR3 DNA sequence: TGCGCCAGCAGCTTGGGGGGGGCCGGATACGAGCAGTACTTC.